This entry lists 2 T cell receptor beta chains sequenced from one sample in a study of Graves' ophthalmopathy and Graves' hyperthyroidism. TCR beta CDR3 amplification used RNA transcripts. First-round RT-PCR used HTBI primers; second-round multiplex PCR followed. TCRdb independently ran MiXCR on the multiplex PCR reads; one entry per CDR3 protein. The sample records about 660,000 distinct CDR3 sequences, about 41% being singletons. Specimen: peripheral blood. The receptors come from an adult man with Graves' ophthalmopathy.

The chain links TRBV2 to TRBJ1-1, with TRBD1 matching 10 bases. V shed 5 bases, J shed 11 bases, and the junction held 11 bases outside the gene matches. The germline CDR1 and CDR2 sequences are SNHLY and FYNNEI. CDR3 length: 14 amino acids. DNA of the CDR3: TGTGCCAGCAGTTACCAGACAGGGGGCGCGAAGGCTTTCTTT. The encoded protein is CASSYQTGGAKAFF.

This clonotype was recorded at least ten times. This chain joins TRBV12-3 or TRBV12-4 and TRBJ2-5; D unclear. This CDR3 spans 14 amino acids. V shed 1 base and J shed 6 bases, with 12 bases lying between them. The CDR3 loop is CASSLGRLEQTQYF. CDR3 DNA: TGTGCCAGCAGTTTAGGGAGACTCGAACAGACCCAGTACTTC.